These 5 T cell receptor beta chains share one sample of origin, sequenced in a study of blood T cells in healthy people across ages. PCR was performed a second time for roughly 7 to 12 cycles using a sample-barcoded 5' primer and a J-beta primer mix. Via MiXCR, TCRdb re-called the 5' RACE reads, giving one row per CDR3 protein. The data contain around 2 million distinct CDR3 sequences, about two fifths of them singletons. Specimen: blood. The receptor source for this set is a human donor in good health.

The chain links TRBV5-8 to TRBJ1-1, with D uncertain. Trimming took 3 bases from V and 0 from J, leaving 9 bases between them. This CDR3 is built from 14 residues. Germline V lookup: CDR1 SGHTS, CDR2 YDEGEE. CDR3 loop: CASSWERMNTEAFF. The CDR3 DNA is TGTGCCAGCAGCTGGGAGAGAATGAACACTGAAGCTTTCTTT. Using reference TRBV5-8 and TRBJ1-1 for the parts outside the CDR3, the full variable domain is EAGVTQSPTHLIKTRGQQATLRCSPISGHTSVYWYQQALGLGLQFLLWYDEGEERNRGNFPPRFSGRQFPNYSSELNVNALELEDSALYLCASSWERMNTEAFFGQGTRLTVV.

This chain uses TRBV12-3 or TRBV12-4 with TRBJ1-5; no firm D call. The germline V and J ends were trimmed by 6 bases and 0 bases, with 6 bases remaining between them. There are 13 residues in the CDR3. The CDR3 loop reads CASRPDSNQPQHF. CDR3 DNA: TGTGCCAGCAGGCCGGATAGCAATCAGCCCCAGCATTTT.

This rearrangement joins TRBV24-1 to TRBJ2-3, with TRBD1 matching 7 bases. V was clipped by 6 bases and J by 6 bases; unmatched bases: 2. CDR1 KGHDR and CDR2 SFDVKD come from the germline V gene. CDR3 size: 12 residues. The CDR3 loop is CATSIQGDTQYF. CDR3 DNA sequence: TGTGCCACCAGTATACAGGGGGATACGCAGTATTTT.

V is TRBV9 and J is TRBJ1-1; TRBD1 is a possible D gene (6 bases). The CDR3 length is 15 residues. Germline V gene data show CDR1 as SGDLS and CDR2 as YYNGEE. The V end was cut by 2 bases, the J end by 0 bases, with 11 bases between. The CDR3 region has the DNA TGTGCCAGCAGCGTCTTGGGGGACATGAACACTGAAGCTTTCTTT. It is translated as CASSVLGDMNTEAFF.

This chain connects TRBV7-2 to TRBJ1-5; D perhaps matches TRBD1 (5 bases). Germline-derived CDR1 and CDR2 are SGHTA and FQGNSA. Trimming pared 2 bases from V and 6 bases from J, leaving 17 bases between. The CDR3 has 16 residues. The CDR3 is CASSLRGDRSAQPQHF. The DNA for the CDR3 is TGTGCCAGCAGCTTACGAGGGGATAGGTCGGCTCAGCCCCAGCATTTT.